This T cell receptor beta chain came from a study of cytomegalovirus exposure and HLA in healthy donors. The table lists this clone with a few counts. Its matching antigen is unknown. Findings and limits, study-wide: Among donors in an Asian-associated ancestry cluster, a later analysis reportedly found fewer N-insertions than the roughly 700-donor mean. The authors assumed roughly uniform sequencing depth across donors for presence/absence analyses.

The PCR ran on 60 Vbeta and 13 Jbeta primers. The table came from immunoSEQ multiplex PCR; TCRdb's copy has only in-frame clones and leaves some out. The sample shows 100,000 or so clones, over 12% of them seen only once. Sample: PBMCs. The clonotype comes from a female donor in good health and CMV-seronegative.

CDR3 in amino acids: CASSSRPGQQETQYF. The DNA for the CDR3 is TGTGCCAGCAGCTCCCGCCCCGGACAGCAAGAGACCCAGTACTTC. V usage is TRBV7-9 and J usage is TRBJ2-5; TRBD1 might be the D (6 bases). Trimming took 4 bases from V and 2 from J, leaving 14 bases between them. The V gene's germline CDR1 is SEHNR and CDR2 FQNEAQ (reference sequence). This CDR3 is 15 amino acids long.